Each of the 9 T cell receptor beta chains below was sequenced from the same sample in a study of tumor-infiltrating lymphocytes in primary liver carcinoma. A primer in the constant region served to generate TCR beta cDNA from 450 to 600 ng of total RNA. TCR beta libraries came from three nested multiplex PCR rounds using slightly modified ARM-PCR. Investigators reported that the first two PCR rounds, at roughly 10 cycles each, used TRBV1-TRBV30 forward primers with a C-beta reverse primer. TCRdb used MiXCR to reprocess the multiplex PCR reads, holding one entry per CDR3 protein. Found here are around 210,000 distinct CDR3 sequences, 65% of them singletons; the top ten hold roughly 7%. Unsorted whole blood supplied the blood RNA, and germline DNA was isolated too. Sequences were obtained from peripheral blood. The receptors originated from a woman aged 55-70 years with primary liver carcinoma and hepatitis B virus infection.

The gene calls are TRBV11-2 and TRBJ2-3; possible D gene TRBD2, 5 bases. The CDR3 is 16 amino acids. V was clipped by 5 bases and J by 2 bases, with 17 bases between them. The germline CDR1 and CDR2 sequences are SGHAT and FQNNGV. CDR3 sequence (DNA): TGTGCCAGCAGCCTTATTCTGGGCGGGCTCACAGATACGCAGTATTTT. It yields the protein CASSLILGGLTDTQYF.

This clonotype was counted many times. The chain carries TRBV14 and TRBJ2-3; D unresolved. CDR3 size: 16 residues. V lost 1 base, J lost 2 bases, and 13 bases lay in between. Germline V lookup: CDR1 SGHDN, CDR2 FVKESK. CDR3 protein: CASSQAFGVNTDTQYF. The CDR3, as DNA: TGTGCCAGCAGCCAAGCTTTTGGGGTGAACACAGATACGCAGTATTTT.

This clonotype was seen a single time. At one of its ends the junction is not consistent with the germline gene, which may arise from a read error. V usage is TRBV4-2 and J usage is TRBJ2-7, with a possible D match to TRBD1 (6 bases). CDR1 and CDR2 (germline): LGHNA, YNFKEQ. The CDR3 has 14 residues. CDR3 coding DNA: TGTGTCAGCAGCCGGACGGACAGTCCCTACGAGCAGTATTTC. Its protein is CVSSRTDSPYEQYF.

A few counts support this clonotype. The chain is built from TRBV5-1 and TRBJ1-5; D might be TRBD1 (5 bases). This CDR3 is built from 15 residues. Between the trimmed V and J ends, which lost 4 bases and 5 bases, there was a span of 16 bases. The germline V gene encodes CDR1 SGHRS and CDR2 YFSETQ. CDR3 coding DNA: TGCGCCAGCAGCCTCTCGGGGCAGGGCGATCAGCCCCAGCATTTT. It specifies CASSLSGQGDQPQHF. Full variable domain (missing parts from reference TRBV5-1 and TRBJ1-5): KAGVTQTPRYLIKTRGQQVTLSCSPISGHRSVSWYQQTPGQGLQFLFEYFSETQRNKGNFPGRFSGRQFSNSRSEMNVSTLELGDSALYLCASSLSGQGDQPQHFGDGTRLSIL.

Regarding this clonotype: This may come from a read error, since a much larger clone is one base off. This CDR3 is CVSSQGDRGNQETQYF. CDR3 DNA sequence: TGCGTCAGCAGCCAAGGAGACAGGGGGAACCAAGAGACCCAGTACTTC. This rearrangement joins TRBV4-1 to TRBJ2-5, with 9 bases lining up with TRBD1. The CDR3 totals 16 residues. Germline CDR1 and CDR2: MGHRA and YSYEKL.

As concerns this clonotype: The junction shows a germline mismatch at one end, possibly a read error. The rearrangement uses TRBV7-9 and TRBJ2-2; TRBD1 agrees at 9 bases. This CDR3 contains 15 residues. Germline V lookup: CDR1 SEHNR, CDR2 FQNEAQ (reference sequence). CDR3 protein: CSSSLQGARTGELFF. CDR3 nucleotide sequence: TGTTCCAGCAGCTTACAGGGGGCGCGGACCGGGGAGCTGTTTTTT.

About this clonotype: Since a much larger clone is just one base distant, this may be a read error. V and J are TRBV6-5 and TRBJ1-6, with TRBD1 as a possible D gene (6 bases). This CDR3 is 16 amino acids long. Trimming took off 3 bases at V and 13 bases at J, with 22 bases between the two ends. Germline CDR1 is MNHEY and CDR2 is SVGAGI. CDR3: CASSYRTTGGCQPLHF. In nucleotides, the CDR3 is TGTGCCAGCAGTTATAGGACCACGGGGGGCTGTCAGCCCCTCCACTTT.

Worth noting for this clonotype: A much bigger clone sits one base away, suggesting this may be a read error. The chain is built from TRBV6-6 and TRBJ2-7, with TRBD1 matching over 7 bases. This CDR3 spans 14 amino acids. Germline CDR1 and CDR2: MNHNY and SVGAGI (reference sequence). Germline trimming cut 7 bases from V and 6 bases from J; bases unmatched to any gene: 12. The CDR3: CASNNRDSPGEQYF. The CDR3 region has the DNA TGTGCCAGCAATAACCGGGACAGCCCTGGCGAGCAGTACTTC.

There are many counts of this clonotype. The J gene is TRBJ2-3, the V gene TRBV6-1; the match to TRBD2 covers 8 bases. The V gene end was trimmed by 10 bases and the J gene end by 4 bases; junction bases not matched to a gene: 13. The length of the CDR3 is 15 residues. Germline V gene sequence: CDR1 MNHNS, CDR2 SASEGT. The CDR3 DNA is TGTGCCACCCTCCTCCAAGCGGGAGTCGCAGATACGCAGTATTTT. It encodes CATLLQAGVADTQYF.